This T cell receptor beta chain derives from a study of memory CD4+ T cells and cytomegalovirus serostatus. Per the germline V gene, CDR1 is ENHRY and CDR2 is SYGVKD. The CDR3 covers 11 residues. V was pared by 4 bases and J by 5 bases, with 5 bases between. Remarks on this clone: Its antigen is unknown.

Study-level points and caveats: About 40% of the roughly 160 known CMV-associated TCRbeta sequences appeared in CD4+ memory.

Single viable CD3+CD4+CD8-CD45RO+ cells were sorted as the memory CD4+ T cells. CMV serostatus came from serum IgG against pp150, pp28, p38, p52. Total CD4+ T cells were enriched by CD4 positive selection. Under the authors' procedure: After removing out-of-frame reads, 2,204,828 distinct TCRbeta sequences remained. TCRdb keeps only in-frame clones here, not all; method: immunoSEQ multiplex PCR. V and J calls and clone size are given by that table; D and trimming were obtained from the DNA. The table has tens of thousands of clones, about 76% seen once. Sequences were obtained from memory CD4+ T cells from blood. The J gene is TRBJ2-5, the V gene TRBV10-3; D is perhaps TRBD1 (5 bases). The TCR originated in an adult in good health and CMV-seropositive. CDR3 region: CAISGGETQYF. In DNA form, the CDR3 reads TGTGCCATCAGTGGGGGCGAGACCCAGTACTTC.